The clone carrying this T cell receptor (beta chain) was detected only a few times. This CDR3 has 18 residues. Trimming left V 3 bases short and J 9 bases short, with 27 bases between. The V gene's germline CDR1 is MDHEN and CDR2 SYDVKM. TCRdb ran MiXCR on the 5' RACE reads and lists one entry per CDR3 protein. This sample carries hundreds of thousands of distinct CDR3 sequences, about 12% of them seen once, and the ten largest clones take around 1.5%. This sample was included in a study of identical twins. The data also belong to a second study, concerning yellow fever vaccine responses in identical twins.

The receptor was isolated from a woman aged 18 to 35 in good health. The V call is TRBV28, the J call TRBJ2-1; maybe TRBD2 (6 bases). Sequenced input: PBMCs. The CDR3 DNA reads TGTGCCAGCAGTTTGGATCCAGGTTTGGGACTGAAAAAGGTTGAGCAGTTCTTC. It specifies CASSLDPGLGLKKVEQFF.